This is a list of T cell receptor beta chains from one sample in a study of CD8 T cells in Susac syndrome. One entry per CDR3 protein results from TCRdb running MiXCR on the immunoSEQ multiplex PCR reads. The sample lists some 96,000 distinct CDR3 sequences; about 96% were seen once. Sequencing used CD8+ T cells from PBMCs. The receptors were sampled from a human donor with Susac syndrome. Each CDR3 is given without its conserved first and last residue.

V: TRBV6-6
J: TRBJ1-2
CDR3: ASSQAVEGNYGYT

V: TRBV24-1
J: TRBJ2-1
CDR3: ATSEPGHNEQF

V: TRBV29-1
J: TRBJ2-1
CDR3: SVELRNEQF

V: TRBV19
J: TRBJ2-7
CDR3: ASSMGGGPYEQY

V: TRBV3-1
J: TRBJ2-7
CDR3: ASSFRDKTYEQY

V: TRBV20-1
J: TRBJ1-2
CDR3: SASTNYGYT

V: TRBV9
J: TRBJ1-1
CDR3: ASSAEGTRDTEAF

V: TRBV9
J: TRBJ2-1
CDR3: ASSFTNNEQF

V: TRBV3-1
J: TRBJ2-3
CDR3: ASSPHHGDTQY

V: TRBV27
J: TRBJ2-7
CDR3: ASSSIKGQGVLGPYEQY

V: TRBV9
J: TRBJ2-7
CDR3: ASSATGTSGYEQY

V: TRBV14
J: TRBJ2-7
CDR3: ASSLGGDREQY

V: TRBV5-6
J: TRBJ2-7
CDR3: ASSQKDRYEQY

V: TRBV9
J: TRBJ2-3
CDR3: ASSVFQKDTQY

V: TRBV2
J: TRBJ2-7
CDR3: ATRQGVLGYEQY

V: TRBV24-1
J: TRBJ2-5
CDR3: ATRPTGAGETQY

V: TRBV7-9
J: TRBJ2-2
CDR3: ASTPGSGFGGELF

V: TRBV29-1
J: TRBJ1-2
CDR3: SVGDAGAVGYT

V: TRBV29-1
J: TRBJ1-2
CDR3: SVEAQDRTYGYT

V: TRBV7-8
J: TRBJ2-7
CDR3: ASSPEGQGLYEQY

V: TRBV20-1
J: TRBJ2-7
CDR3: SAKESGQGLYEQY

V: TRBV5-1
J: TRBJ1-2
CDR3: ASSPSMANYGYT

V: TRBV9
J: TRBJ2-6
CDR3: ASSVAGANVLT

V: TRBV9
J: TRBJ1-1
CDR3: ASSAGGLGNTEAF

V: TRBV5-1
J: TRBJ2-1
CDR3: ASGPHNEQF

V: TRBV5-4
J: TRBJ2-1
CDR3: ASSPRQGRYNEQF

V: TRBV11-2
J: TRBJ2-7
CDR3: ASSYLSGGYYEQY

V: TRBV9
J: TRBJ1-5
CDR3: ASSETINQPQH

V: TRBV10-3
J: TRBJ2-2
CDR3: AISVAGVTGELF

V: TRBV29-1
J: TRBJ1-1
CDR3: SVDGESEAF

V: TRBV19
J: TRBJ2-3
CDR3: ASSTGTDTQY

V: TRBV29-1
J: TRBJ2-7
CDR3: SVEGIPGGSYEQY